This T cell receptor beta chain was sequenced in a study of identical twins. Study-wide results and caveats: Out-of-frame TCR alpha sharing in monozygotic twins exceeded recombination model predictions. When twins shared out-of-frame alpha sequences, those sequences had excess low generation probability.

TCRdb called the 5' RACE reads again in MiXCR, with one record for every CDR3 protein. The table has some 900,000 distinct CDR3 sequences, 9% to 15% seen once. Each donor was a healthy Caucasian. Germline assignment: CDR1 LNHNV and CDR2 YYDKDF (reference sequence). This CDR3 is 15 amino acids long. The junction had 6 bases not matched to a gene; V was cut back by 1 base and J by 8 bases. This clonotype has just a few counts. Antigen: not known. These data were also filed under a second study, of yellow fever vaccine responses in identical twins.

Sequenced material: PBMCs. The chain carries TRBV15 and TRBJ1-5; 9 bases map to TRBD1. This clonotype originated in a woman between 18 and 29 years old in good health. In nucleotides, the CDR3 is TGTGCCACCAGCAGAGCCCGGGACAGGGTTAAGCCCCAGCATTTT. Encoded protein: CATSRARDRVKPQHF.